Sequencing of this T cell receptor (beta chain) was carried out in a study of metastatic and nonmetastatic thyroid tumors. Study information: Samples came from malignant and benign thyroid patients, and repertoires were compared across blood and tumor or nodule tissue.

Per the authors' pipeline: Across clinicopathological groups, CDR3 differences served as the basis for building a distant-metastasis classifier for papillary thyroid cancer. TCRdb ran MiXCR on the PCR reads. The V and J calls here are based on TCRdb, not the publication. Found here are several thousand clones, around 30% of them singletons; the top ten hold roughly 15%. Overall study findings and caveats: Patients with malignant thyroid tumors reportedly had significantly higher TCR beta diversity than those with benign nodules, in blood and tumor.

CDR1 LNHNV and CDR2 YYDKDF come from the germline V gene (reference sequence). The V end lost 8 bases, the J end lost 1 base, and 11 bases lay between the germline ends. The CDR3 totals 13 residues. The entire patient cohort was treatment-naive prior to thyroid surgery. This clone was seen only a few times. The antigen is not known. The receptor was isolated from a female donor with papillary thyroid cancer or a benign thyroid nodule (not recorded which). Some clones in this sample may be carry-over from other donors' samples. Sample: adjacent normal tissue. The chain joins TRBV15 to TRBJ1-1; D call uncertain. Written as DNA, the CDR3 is TGTGCCACCGCAGGCCAGTCGAACACTGAAGCTTTCTTT. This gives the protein CATAGQSNTEAFF.